Listed here are 25 T cell receptor beta chains from one sample, sequenced in a study of blood T cell repertoires in COVID-19. Repertoires were generated with immunoSEQ multiplex PCR, while TCRdb's copy carries only in-frame clones and drops some. The sample records 450,000 to 500,000 clones, more than 85% being singletons. Sequences were obtained from PBMCs or T cells enriched from blood (not recorded which). The receptor source for this set is a woman between 55 and 75 years old who had recovered from COVID-19.

This chain connects TRBV4-1 to TRBJ2-5, with TRBD2 identical over 7 bases. Germline lookup yields CDR1 MGHRA and CDR2 YSYEKL. The V and J ends lost 0 bases and 7 bases, in that order; junction bases with no gene match: 5. This CDR3 is built from 14 residues. CDR3 nucleotide sequence: TGCGCCAGCAGCCAAGACCGGGGGGACCGGACCCAGTACTTC. Protein sequence: CASSQDRGDRTQYF.

The chain is built from TRBV4-1 and TRBJ1-1; the D is unclear. This CDR3 has 14 amino acids. From germline, CDR1 is MGHRA and CDR2 YSYEKL. Trimming stripped 3 bases from V and 0 bases from J, with 8 bases between. CDR3 in DNA: TGCGCCAGCAGCCAGGGGAGTATGAACACTGAAGCTTTCTTT. Amino acid sequence: CASSQGSMNTEAFF.

The chain has TRBV9 and TRBJ1-4; D call uncertain. V was shortened by 2 bases and J by 8 bases, with 13 bases between the two germline ends. The CDR3 runs to 14 residues. CDR1 is SGDLS and CDR2 is YYNGEE in the germline V gene. For the CDR3, the DNA is TGTGCCAGCAGCGTGACGAGGGAGGTAGAAAAACTGTTTTTT. This translates into CASSVTREVEKLFF.

The genes are TRBV6-5 and TRBJ1-5, with TRBD1 identical over 10 bases. V dropped 4 bases and J dropped 10; count of bases not matched to a gene: 13. Germline CDR1 is MNHEY and CDR2 is SVGAGI. The CDR3 has 16 amino acids. The CDR3 loop is CASSSDGQGGNRPQHF. CDR3 coding DNA: TGTGCCAGCAGTTCCGACGGACAGGGGGGCAATCGACCCCAGCATTTT.

The chain recombines TRBV11-2 with TRBJ2-7; 7 nucleotides line up with TRBD2. This CDR3 has 14 residues. Germline V lookup: CDR1 SGHAT, CDR2 FQNNGV. With V trimmed by 5 bases and J by 1 base, 5 bases remained unmatched. The CDR3 sequence: CASSIGGGSYEQYF. The CDR3 nucleotides read TGTGCCAGCAGCATTGGGGGGGGTTCCTACGAGCAGTACTTC.

This clone was seen once. This chain links TRBV3-1 (or the pseudogene TRBV3-2) with TRBJ2-1, with 8 bases fitting TRBD2. The CDR3 contains 14 residues. J was trimmed by 6 bases and V by 4 bases; bases with no gene match: 5. The germline CDR1 and CDR2 sequences are LGHDT and YNNKEL (reference sequence). This chain's CDR3 is CASSLGLVFNEQFF. In nucleotides, the CDR3 is TGTGCCAGCAGCCTGGGACTAGTATTCAATGAGCAGTTCTTC.

The V gene is TRBV24-1, the J gene TRBJ2-1; 15 bases match TRBD2. This CDR3 is 17 amino acids long. Germline CDR1 is KGHDR and CDR2 is SFDVKD. Losses at the gene ends were 1 base for V and 6 bases for J; bases not matched to a gene: 3. The CDR3 loop is CATSDLRTSGGANEQFF. CDR3 DNA: TGTGCCACCAGTGATTTAAGGACTAGCGGGGGGGCCAATGAGCAGTTCTTC.

The chain joins TRBV7-2 to TRBJ2-2, with D uncertain. CDR1 is SGHTA, CDR2 FQGNSA, per germline. V was clipped by 1 base and J by 7 bases, with 16 bases between them. This CDR3 has 16 residues. CDR3 sequence reads: CASSLGSARFVGELFF. DNA of the CDR3: TGTGCCAGCAGCTTAGGGTCGGCTAGGTTTGTCGGGGAGCTGTTTTTT.

The chain uses TRBV29-1 and TRBJ2-1; 10 bases agree with TRBD2. The CDR3 length is 13 residues. V was clipped by 6 bases and J by 4 bases; unmatched bases: 3. Looked up from germline, CDR1 is SQVTM and CDR2 is ANQGSEA. The CDR3 sequence: CSVSSGGYNEQFF. In DNA form, the CDR3 reads TGCAGCGTCTCTAGCGGGGGATACAATGAGCAGTTCTTC.

The V call is TRBV11-3, the J call TRBJ1-2; unclear D gene. Trimming shortened V by 3 bases and J by 2 bases, and 7 bases separated the two germline ends. Germline lookup yields CDR1 SGHNT and CDR2 YENEEA. The CDR3 loop spans 13 amino acids. CDR3 in amino acids: CASSLEGNYGYTF. The DNA for the CDR3 is TGTGCCAGCAGCTTGGAGGGAAACTATGGCTACACCTTC.

The chain uses TRBV4-1 and TRBJ2-3, with 12 bases identical to TRBD2. V shed 4 bases, J shed 3 bases, and the junction held 11 bases outside the gene matches. Germline CDR1 MGHRA, CDR2 YSYEKL. The CDR3 totals 18 residues. CDR3 DNA sequence: TGCGCCAGCAGCCCCTTGGGTTCTAGCGGGGGGGTTACAGATACGCAGTATTTT. Its protein is CASSPLGSSGGVTDTQYF.

This chain connects TRBV5-1 to TRBJ2-5; 10 nucleotides line up with TRBD1. From germline, CDR1 is SGHRS and CDR2 YFSETQ. Losses at the gene ends were 4 bases for V and 0 bases for J; bases not matched to a gene: 3. This CDR3 region has 15 residues. In DNA, the CDR3 is TGCGCCAGCAGCGCGGGACAGGGGCACCAAGAGACCCAGTACTTC. Its translation is CASSAGQGHQETQYF.

The V call is TRBV7-8, the J call TRBJ1-5; D remains unclear. Germline CDR1 is SGHVS and CDR2 is FQNEAQ. Trimming cost V 4 bases and J 7 bases, with 17 bases left between them. The CDR3 length is 15 residues. CDR3 loop: CASSSFEVIKQPQHF. The CDR3 DNA sequence: TGTGCCAGCAGCTCGTTTGAGGTTATCAAGCAGCCCCAGCATTTT.

The count of this clone is one. This chain uses TRBV7-2 with TRBJ1-5; D is ambiguous. CDR1 and CDR2 (germline): SGHTA, FQGNSA. This CDR3 is built from 13 residues. Trimming cost V 2 bases and J 4 bases, with 6 bases left between them. The CDR3 reads CASSLFGNQPQHF. The CDR3 DNA reads as TGTGCCAGCAGCTTATTCGGGAATCAGCCCCAGCATTTT. Based on the CDR3 plus reference TRBV7-2 and TRBJ1-5, the full variable domain is GAGVSQSPSNKVTEKGKDVELRCDPISGHTALYWYRQSLGQGLEFLIYFQGNSAPDKSGLPSDRFSAERTGGSVSTLTIQRTQQEDSAVYLCASSLFGNQPQHFGDGTRLSIL.

This chain connects TRBV5-8 to TRBJ2-2, with D maybe TRBD2 (6 bases). Trimming removed 5 bases from V and 6 bases from J, with 20 bases in between. The CDR3 is made up of 16 amino acids. Germline assignment: CDR1 SGHTS and CDR2 YDEGEE. This chain's CDR3 is CASRGVGGSAPGELFF. In DNA, the CDR3 is TGTGCCAGCAGGGGGGTCGGGGGATCCGCCCCCGGGGAGCTGTTTTTT.

The chain uses TRBV28 and TRBJ1-2; no reliable D call. The V gene's germline CDR1 is MDHEN and CDR2 SYDVKM. The CDR3 runs 15 residues. The V and J ends lost 4 bases and 3 bases respectively, with 15 bases between them. As DNA, the CDR3 is TGTGCCAGCAGTTCTTCCCCGACACCCTACTATGGCTACACCTTC. Encoded protein: CASSSSPTPYYGYTF.

The V gene is TRBV6-5, the J gene TRBJ1-1; D gene uncertain. Germline values: CDR1 MNHEY, CDR2 SVGAGI. V dropped 8 bases and J dropped 7 bases, with 17 bases sitting between them. This CDR3 contains 13 residues. Here the CDR3 reads CASLAAEQNEAFF. The CDR3 DNA reads TGTGCCAGCTTGGCGGCGGAACAAAATGAAGCTTTCTTT.

The chain uses TRBV3-1 (or the pseudogene TRBV3-2) and TRBJ1-2; the match to TRBD1 covers 7 bases. Per germline, CDR1 LGHDT and CDR2 YNNKEL (reference sequence). V shed 4 bases, J shed 8 bases, and the junction held 13 bases outside the gene matches. This CDR3 contains 15 residues. DNA for the CDR3: TGTGCCAGCAGCCTCGGGACAGCAATTCGGACGGGCTACACCTTC. Translated: CASSLGTAIRTGYTF.

This chain links TRBV10-2 with TRBJ1-5; TRBD1 matches 7 bases. Germline V gives CDR1 WSHSY, CDR2 SAAADI. The V segment lost 0 bases and the J segment 7 bases; nucleotides outside the gene matches: 9. The CDR3 extends over 16 amino acids. As DNA, the CDR3 is TGCGCCAGCAGTGAGTCAACAGGGGCTCAGGGGCAGCCCCAGCATTTT. This translates into CASSESTGAQGQPQHF.

As DNA, the CDR3 is TGTGCCAGCTCACCGTTGGGCGCAGAGACCCAGTACTTC. Protein sequence: CASSPLGAETQYF. The chain employs TRBV18 and TRBJ2-5, with D hard to call. CDR3 size: 13 residues. The germline gives CDR1 KGHSH, CDR2 LQKENI. V gave up 3 bases and J gave up 4 bases, with 9 bases separating them.

The chain has TRBV27 and TRBJ1-4; 9 bases are shared with TRBD1. The CDR3 consists of 15 residues. Trimming took 4 bases from V and 4 from J; bases not matched to a gene: 4. Germline lookup yields CDR1 MNHEY and CDR2 SMNVEV (reference sequence). The CDR3 region has the DNA TGTGCCAGCAGTTCCTGGACAGGGGTTAATGAAAAACTGTTTTTT. This sequence encodes CASSSWTGVNEKLFF.

The rearrangement uses TRBV19 and TRBJ2-1; 12 nucleotides match TRBD2. The CDR3 length is 19 residues. Unmatched junction bases numbered 7, after V lost 1 base and J lost 0 bases. Germline loops: CDR1 LNHDA, CDR2 SQIVND (reference sequence). The CDR3 reads CASSIGLAGGLGSYNEQFF. The CDR3 DNA reads TGTGCCAGTAGTATAGGTCTAGCGGGGGGGCTGGGCTCCTACAATGAGCAGTTCTTC.

The chain combines TRBV10-3 with TRBJ2-1, with a possible D match to TRBD2 (5 bases). Between the trimmed V and J ends, which lost 4 bases and 0 bases, there was a span of 13 bases. The CDR3 is made up of 16 amino acids. CDR1 ENHRY and CDR2 SYGVKD come from the germline V gene. The CDR3 nucleotides are TGTGCCATCAGTGCCAAACTAGAATTCTCCTACAATGAGCAGTTCTTC. Protein sequence: CAISAKLEFSYNEQFF.

V is TRBV4-2 and J is TRBJ1-1; the D gene is possibly TRBD1 (6 bases). V was pared by 4 bases and J by 1 base, with 19 bases between. The CDR3 is made up of 17 amino acids. Germline V gene lookup returns CDR1 LGHNA and CDR2 YNFKEQ. The CDR3 bases are TGTGCCAGCAGCCTCGAGCCGAACAGGGTGACGAACACTGAAGCTTTCTTT. Amino acid sequence: CASSLEPNRVTNTEAFF.

Only a few counts were recorded for this clone. J is TRBJ1-4 and V is TRBV5-5; D possibly corresponds to TRBD1 (5 bases). CDR1 and CDR2 (germline): SGHKS, YYEKEE (reference sequence). The CDR3 runs 15 residues. V lost 0 bases and J 8 bases, leaving 14 bases between the germline ends. The CDR3 region is CASSLGGTIGEKLFF. The CDR3 DNA sequence: TGTGCCAGCAGCTTGGGAGGGACTATCGGCGAAAAACTGTTTTTT. Full variable domain (remainder filled in from reference TRBV5-5 and TRBJ1-4): DAGVTQSPTHLIKTRGQQVTLRCSPISGHKSVSWYQQVLGQGPQFIFQYYEKEERGRGNFPDRFSARQFPNYSSELNVNALLLGDSALYLCASSLGGTIGEKLFFGSGTQLSVL.